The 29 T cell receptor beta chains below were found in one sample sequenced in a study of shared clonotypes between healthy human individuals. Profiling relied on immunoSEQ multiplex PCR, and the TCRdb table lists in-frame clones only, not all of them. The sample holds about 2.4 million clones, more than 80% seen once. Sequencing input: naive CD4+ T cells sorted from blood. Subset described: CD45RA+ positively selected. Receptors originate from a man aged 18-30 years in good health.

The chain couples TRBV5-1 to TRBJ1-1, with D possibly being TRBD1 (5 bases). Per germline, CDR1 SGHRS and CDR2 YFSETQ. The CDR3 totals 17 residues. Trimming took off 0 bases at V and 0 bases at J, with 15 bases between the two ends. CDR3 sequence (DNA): TGCGCCAGCAGCTTGGCCAGGGATGTCAACTTGAACACTGAAGCTTTCTTT. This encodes CASSLARDVNLNTEAFF.

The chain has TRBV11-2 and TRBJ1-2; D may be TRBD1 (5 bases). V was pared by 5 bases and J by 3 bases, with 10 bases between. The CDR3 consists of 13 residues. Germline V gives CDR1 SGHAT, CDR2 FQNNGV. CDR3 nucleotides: TGTGCCAGCAGCCGAGACAGATACTATGGCTACACCTTC. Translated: CASSRDRYYGYTF.

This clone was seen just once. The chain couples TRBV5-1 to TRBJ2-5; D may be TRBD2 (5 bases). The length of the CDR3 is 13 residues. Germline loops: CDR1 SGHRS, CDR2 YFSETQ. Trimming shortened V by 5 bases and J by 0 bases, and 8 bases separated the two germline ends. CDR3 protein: CASRSGYQETQYF. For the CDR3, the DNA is TGCGCCAGCAGAAGCGGATACCAAGAGACCCAGTACTTC.

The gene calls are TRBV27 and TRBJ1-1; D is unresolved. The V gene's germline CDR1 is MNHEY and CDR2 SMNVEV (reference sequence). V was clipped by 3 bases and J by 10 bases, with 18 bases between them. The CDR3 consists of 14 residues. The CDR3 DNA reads TGTGCCAGCAGTTTGAGGGCACGGGAATCTGGAGCTTTCTTT. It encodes CASSLRARESGAFF.

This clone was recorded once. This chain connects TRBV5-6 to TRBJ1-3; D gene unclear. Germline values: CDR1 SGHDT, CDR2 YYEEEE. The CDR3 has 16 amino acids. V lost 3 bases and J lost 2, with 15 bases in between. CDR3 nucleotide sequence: TGTGCCAGCAGCTCGGAAGGGAGACTGCCTGGAAACACCATATATTTT. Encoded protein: CASSSEGRLPGNTIYF.

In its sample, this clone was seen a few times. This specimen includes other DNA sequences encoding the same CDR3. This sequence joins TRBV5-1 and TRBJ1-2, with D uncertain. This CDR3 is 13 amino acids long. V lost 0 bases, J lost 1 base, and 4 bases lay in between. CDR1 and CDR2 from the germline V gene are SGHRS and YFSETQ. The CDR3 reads CASSLGNNYGYTF. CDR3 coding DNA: TGCGCCAGCAGCTTGGGTAATAACTATGGCTACACCTTC.

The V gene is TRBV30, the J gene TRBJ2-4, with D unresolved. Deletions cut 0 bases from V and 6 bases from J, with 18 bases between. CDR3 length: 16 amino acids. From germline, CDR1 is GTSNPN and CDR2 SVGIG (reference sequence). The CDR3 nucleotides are TGTGCCTGGAGTGTACAAGAGTTAACGGGTGTAAACATTCAGTACTTC. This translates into CAWSVQELTGVNIQYF.

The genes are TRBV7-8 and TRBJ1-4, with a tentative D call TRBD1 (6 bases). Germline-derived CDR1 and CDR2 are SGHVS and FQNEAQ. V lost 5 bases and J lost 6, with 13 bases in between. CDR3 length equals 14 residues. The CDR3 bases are TGTGCCAGCAGCGTCCAGGGGCCTGATGAAAAACTGTTTTTT. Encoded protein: CASSVQGPDEKLFF.

The DNA for the CDR3 is TGTGCCAGCAACCGTGGGGTAGGAGGCTACACCTTC. Translating it yields CASNRGVGGYTF. This chain links TRBV28 with TRBJ1-2; D not resolved. This CDR3 comprises 12 residues. V was clipped by 7 bases and J by 8 bases, with 14 bases between them. Per germline, CDR1 MDHEN and CDR2 SYDVKM.

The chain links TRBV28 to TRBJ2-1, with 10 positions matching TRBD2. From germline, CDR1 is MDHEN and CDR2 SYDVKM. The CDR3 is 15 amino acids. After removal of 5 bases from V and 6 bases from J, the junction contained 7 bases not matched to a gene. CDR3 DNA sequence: TGTGCCAGCAGTGGGAGCGGGGGGGCATTCAATGAGCAGTTCTTC. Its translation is CASSGSGGAFNEQFF.

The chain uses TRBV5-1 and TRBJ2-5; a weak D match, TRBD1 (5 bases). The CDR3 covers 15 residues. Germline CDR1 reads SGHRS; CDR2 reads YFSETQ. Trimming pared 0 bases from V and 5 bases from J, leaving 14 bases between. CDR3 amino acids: CASSLGGPDGETQYF. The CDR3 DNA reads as TGCGCCAGCAGCTTGGGGGGCCCCGACGGGGAGACCCAGTACTTC.

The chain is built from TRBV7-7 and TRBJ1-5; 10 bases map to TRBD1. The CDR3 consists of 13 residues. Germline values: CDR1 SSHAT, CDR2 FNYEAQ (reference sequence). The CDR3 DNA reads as TGTGCTACCGGACAGGGGGTCGGTCAGCCCCAGCATTTT. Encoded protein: CATGQGVGQPQHF.

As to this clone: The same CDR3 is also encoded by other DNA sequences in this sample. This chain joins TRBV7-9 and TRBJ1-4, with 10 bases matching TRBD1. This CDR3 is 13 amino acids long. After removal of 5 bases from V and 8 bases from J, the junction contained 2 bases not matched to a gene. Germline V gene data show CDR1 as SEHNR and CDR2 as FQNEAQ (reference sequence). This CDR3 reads CASSRGQGEKLFF. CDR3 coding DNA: TGTGCCAGCAGCCGGGGACAGGGGGAAAAACTGTTTTTT.

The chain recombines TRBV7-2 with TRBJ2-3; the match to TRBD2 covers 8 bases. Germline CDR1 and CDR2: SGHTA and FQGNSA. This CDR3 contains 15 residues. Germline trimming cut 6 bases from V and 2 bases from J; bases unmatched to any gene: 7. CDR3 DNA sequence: TGTGCCAGCAGGCGGACTAGCTTGGACACAGATACGCAGTATTTT. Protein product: CASRRTSLDTDTQYF. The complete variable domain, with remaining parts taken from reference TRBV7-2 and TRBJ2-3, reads GAGVSQSPSNKVTEKGKDVELRCDPISGHTALYWYRQSLGQGLEFLIYFQGNSAPDKSGLPSDRFSAERTGGSVSTLTIQRTQQEDSAVYLCASRRTSLDTDTQYFGPGTRLTVL.

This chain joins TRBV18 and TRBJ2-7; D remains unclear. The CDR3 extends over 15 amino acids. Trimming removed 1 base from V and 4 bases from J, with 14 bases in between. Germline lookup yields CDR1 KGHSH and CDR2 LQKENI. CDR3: CASSPLGIASYEQYF. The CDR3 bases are TGTGCCAGCTCACCACTGGGGATAGCCTCGTACGAGCAGTACTTC.

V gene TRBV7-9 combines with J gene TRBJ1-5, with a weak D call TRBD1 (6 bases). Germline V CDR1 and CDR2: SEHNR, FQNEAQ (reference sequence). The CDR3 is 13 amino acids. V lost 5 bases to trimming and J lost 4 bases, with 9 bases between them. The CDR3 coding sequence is TGTGCCAGCAGCGTTACAGGGAATCAGCCCCAGCATTTT. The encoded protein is CASSVTGNQPQHF. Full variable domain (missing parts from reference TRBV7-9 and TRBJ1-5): DTGVSQNPRHKITKRGQNVTFRCDPISEHNRLYWYRQTLGQGPEFLTYFQNEAQLEKSRLLSDRFSAERPKGSFSTLEIQRTEQGDSAMYLCASSVTGNQPQHFGDGTRLSIL.

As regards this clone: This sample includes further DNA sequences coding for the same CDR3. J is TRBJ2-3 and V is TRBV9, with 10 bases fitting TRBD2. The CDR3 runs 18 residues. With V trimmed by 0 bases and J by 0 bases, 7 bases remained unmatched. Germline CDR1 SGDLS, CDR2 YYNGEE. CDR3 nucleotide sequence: TGTGCCAGCAGCGTAGGGGCTAGCGGGGGCCTTAGCACAGATACGCAGTATTTT. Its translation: CASSVGASGGLSTDTQYF.

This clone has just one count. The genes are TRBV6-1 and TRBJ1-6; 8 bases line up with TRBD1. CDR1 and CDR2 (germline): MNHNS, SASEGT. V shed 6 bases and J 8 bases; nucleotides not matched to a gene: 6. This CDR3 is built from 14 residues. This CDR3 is CASRRTGWDSPLHF. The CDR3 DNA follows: TGTGCCAGCAGGAGGACAGGGTGGGATTCACCCCTCCACTTT.

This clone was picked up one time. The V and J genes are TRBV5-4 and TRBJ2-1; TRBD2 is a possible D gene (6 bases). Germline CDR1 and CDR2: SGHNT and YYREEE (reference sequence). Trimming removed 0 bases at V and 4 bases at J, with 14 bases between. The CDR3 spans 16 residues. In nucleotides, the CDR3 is TGTGCCAGCAGCTTGGCCGTGACTAGAGGGTACAATGAGCAGTTCTTC. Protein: CASSLAVTRGYNEQFF.

The CDR3 here is CASSPMGVAGAYEQYF. The CDR3 nucleotides read TGTGCCAGCAGCCCCATGGGGGTAGCGGGAGCTTACGAGCAGTACTTC. The chain combines TRBV6-9 with TRBJ2-7, with 9 bases fitting TRBD2. The V gene end was trimmed by 6 bases and the J gene end by 4 bases; junction bases not matched to a gene: 13. Germline CDR1 MNHGY, CDR2 SVAAGI. CDR3 length equals 16 residues.

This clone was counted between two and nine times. CDR3 DNA sequence: TGCAGTGCGCAGGGCGGCTATGGCTACACCTTC. It codes for CSAQGGYGYTF. The J gene is TRBJ1-2, the V gene TRBV20-1; D is perhaps TRBD1 (5 bases). Germline V gene sequence: CDR1 DFQATT, CDR2 SNEGSKA (reference sequence). The CDR3 contains 11 residues. V dropped 6 bases and J dropped 4 bases, with 9 bases sitting between them.

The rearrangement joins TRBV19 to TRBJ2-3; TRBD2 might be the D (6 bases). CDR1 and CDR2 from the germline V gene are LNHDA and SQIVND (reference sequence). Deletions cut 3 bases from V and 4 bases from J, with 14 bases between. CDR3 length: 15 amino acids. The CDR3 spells CASSMWEAGADTQYF. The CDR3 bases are TGTGCCAGTAGTATGTGGGAGGCCGGCGCAGATACGCAGTATTTT. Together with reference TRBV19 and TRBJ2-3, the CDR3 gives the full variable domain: DGGITQSPKYLFRKEGQNVTLSCEQNLNHDAMYWYRQDPGQGLRLIYYSQIVNDFQKGDIAEGYSVSREKKESFPLTVTSAQKNPTAFYLCASSMWEAGADTQYFGPGTRLTVL.

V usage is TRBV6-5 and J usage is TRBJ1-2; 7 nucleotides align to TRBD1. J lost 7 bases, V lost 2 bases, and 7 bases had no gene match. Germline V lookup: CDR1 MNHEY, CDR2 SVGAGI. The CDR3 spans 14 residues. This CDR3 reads CASSYAQGGSGYTF. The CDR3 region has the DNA TGTGCCAGCAGTTACGCTCAGGGGGGGAGTGGCTACACCTTC.

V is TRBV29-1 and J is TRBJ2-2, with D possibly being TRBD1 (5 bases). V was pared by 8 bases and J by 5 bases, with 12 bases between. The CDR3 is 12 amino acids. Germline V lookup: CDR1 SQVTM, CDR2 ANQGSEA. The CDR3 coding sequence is TGCAGCATCCCCAGGGTTACCGGGGAGCTGTTTTTT. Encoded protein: CSIPRVTGELFF.

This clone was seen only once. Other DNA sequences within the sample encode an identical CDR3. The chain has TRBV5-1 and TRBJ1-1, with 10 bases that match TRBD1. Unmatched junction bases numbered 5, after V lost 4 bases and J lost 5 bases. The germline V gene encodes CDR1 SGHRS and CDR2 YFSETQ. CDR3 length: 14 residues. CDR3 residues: CASSLGQGGTEAFF. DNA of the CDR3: TGCGCCAGCAGCCTCGGACAGGGGGGGACTGAAGCTTTCTTT. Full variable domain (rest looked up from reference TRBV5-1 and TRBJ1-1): KAGVTQTPRYLIKTRGQQVTLSCSPISGHRSVSWYQQTPGQGLQFLFEYFSETQRNKGNFPGRFSGRQFSNSRSEMNVSTLELGDSALYLCASSLGQGGTEAFFGQGTRLTVV.

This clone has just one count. CDR3 sequence: CASSLSSERGTLGGELFF. In DNA, the CDR3 is TGTGCCAGCAGCTTAAGTTCGGAGCGGGGGACTTTGGGCGGGGAGCTGTTTTTT. This chain joins TRBV7-8 and TRBJ2-2; 8 positions agree with TRBD2. The CDR3 consists of 18 residues. V was clipped by 2 bases and J by 7 bases; unmatched bases: 15. Germline CDR1 is SGHVS and CDR2 is FQNEAQ.

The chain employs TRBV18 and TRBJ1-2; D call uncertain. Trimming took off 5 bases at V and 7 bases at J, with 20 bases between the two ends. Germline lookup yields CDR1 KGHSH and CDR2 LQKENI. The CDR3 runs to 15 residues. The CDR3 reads CASSSTLGDFGGYTF. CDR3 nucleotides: TGTGCCAGCTCATCAACTCTTGGGGATTTCGGTGGCTACACCTTC.

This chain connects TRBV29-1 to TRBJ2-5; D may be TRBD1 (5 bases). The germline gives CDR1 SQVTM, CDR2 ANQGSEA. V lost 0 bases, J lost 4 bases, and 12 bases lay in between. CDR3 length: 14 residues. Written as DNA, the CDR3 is TGCAGCGTTGAAGATTGGCCAGGGCGAGAGACCCAGTACTTC. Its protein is CSVEDWPGRETQYF.

This CDR3 is CASSQGTATNEKLFF. For the CDR3, the DNA is TGTGCCAGCAGCCAGGGGACAGCAACTAATGAAAAACTGTTTTTT. The V call is TRBV5-8, the J call TRBJ1-4; TRBD1 matches at 7 bases. The CDR3 has 15 residues. With 4 bases clipped from V and 0 bases from J, the junction kept 3 bases outside the gene matches. The germline gives CDR1 SGHTS, CDR2 YDEGEE.